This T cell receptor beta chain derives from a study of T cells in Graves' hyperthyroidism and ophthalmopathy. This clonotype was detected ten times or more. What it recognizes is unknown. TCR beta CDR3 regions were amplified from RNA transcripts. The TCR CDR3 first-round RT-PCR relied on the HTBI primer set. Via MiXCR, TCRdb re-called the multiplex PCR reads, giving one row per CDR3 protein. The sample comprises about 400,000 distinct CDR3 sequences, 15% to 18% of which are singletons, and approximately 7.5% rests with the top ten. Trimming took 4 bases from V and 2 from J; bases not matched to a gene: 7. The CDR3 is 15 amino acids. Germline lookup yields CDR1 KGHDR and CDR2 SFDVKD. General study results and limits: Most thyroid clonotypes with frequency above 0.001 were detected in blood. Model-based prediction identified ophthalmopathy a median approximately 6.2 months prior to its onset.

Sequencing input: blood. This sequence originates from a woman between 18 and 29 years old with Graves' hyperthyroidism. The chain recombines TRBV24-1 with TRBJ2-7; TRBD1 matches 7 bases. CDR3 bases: TGTGCCACCAGTGACTCAACAGGGGTGCCCTACGAGCAGTACTTC. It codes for CATSDSTGVPYEQYF.